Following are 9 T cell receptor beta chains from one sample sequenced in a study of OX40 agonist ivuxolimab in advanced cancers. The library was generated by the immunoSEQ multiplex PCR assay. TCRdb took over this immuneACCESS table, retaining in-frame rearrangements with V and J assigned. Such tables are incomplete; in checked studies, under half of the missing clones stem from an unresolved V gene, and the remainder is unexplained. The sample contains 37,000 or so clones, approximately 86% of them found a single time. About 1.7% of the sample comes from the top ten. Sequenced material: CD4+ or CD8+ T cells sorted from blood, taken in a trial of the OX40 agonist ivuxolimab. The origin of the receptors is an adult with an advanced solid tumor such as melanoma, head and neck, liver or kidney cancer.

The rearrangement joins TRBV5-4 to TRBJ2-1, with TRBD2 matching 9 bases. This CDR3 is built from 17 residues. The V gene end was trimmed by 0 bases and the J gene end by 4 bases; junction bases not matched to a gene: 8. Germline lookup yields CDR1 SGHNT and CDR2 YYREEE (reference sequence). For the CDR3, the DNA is TGTGCCAGCAGCTTGGCGGCTGAGCGGGGGGATTACAATGAGCAGTTCTTC. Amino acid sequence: CASSLAAERGDYNEQFF. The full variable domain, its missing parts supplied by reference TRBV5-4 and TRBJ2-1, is ETGVTQSPTHLIKTRGQQVTLRCSSQSGHNTVSWYQQALGQGPQFIFQYYREEENGRGNFPPRFSGLQFPNYSSELNVNALELDDSALYLCASSLAAERGDYNEQFFGPGTRLTVL.

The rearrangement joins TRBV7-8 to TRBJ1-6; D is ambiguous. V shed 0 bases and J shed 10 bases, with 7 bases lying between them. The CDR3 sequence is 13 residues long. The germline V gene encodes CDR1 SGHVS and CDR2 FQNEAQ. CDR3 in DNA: TGTGCCAGCAGCTTAGCAGCGGAATCACCCCTCCACTTT. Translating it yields CASSLAAESPLHF.

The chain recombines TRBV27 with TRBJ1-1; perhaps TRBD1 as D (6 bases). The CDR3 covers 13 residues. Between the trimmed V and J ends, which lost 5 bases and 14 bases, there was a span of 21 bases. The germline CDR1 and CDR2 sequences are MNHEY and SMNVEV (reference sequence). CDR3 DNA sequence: TGTGCCAGCAGTCCTTCGACGGGAGGAGGGGGATTCTTT. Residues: CASSPSTGGGGFF.

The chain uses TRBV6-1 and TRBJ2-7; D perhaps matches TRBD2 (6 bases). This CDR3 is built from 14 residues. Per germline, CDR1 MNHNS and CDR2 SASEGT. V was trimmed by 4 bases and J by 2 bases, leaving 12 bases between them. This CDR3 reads CASSGRLGTYEQYF. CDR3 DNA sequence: TGTGCCAGCAGTGGGCGACTAGGGACCTACGAGCAGTACTTC.

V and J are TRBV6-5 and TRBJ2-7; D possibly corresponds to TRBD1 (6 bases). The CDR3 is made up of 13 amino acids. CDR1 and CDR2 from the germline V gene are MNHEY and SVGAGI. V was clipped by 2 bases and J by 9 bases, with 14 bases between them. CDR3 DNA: TGTGCCAGCAGTTACGCAGGGGACCTAGGGCAGTACTTC. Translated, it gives CASSYAGDLGQYF.

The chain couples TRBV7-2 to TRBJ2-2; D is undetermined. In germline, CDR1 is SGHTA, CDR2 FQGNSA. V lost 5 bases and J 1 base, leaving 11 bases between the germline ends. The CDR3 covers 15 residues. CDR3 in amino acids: CASSKRQRNTGELFF. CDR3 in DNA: TGTGCCAGCAGCAAAAGACAAAGGAACACCGGGGAGCTGTTTTTT.

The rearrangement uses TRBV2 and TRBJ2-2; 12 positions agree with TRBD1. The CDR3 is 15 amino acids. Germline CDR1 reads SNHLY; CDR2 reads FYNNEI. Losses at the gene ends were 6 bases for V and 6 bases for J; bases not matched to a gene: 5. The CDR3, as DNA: TGTGCCAGCAGGCTCCGGGACAGGGGGCCCGGGGAGCTGTTTTTT. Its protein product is CASRLRDRGPGELFF.

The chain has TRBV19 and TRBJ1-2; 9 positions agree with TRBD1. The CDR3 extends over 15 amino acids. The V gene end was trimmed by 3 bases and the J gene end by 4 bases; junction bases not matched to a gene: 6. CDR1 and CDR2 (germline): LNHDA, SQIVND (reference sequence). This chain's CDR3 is CASSISGQGFYGYTF. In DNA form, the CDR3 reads TGTGCCAGTAGTATCTCGGGACAGGGATTCTATGGCTACACCTTC.

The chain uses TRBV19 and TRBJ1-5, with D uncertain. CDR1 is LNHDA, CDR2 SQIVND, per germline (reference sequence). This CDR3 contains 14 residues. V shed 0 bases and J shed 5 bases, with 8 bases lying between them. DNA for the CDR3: TGTGCCAGTAGTATAGAAGCAAGCGATCAGCCCCAGCATTTT. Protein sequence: CASSIEASDQPQHF.